Below are 30 T cell receptor beta chains sequenced from a single sample in a study of T cell responses to AZD1222 COVID-19 vaccine. Produced via immunoSEQ multiplex PCR; TCRdb's table is partial and in-frame only. This sample has about 120,000 clones; less than 90% occur once, and the top ten carry about 2.4%. The input for sequencing was peripheral blood, taken on day 0 of AZD1222 vaccination. These receptor sequences come from an adult in good health.

This rearrangement joins TRBV7-9 to TRBJ1-2, with a tentative D call TRBD1 (5 bases). From germline, CDR1 is SEHNR and CDR2 FQNEAQ (reference sequence). This CDR3 spans 14 amino acids. V lost 1 base, J lost 0 bases, and 6 bases lay in between. The CDR3 bases are TGTGCCAGCAGCTTAGGACAGACTAACTATGGCTACACCTTC. Its protein product is CASSLGQTNYGYTF.

The chain carries TRBV12-3 or TRBV12-4 and TRBJ1-2, with D possibly TRBD1 on 5 matching bases. This CDR3 has 13 residues. V was clipped by 2 bases and J by 9 bases, with 13 bases between them. CDR3 sequence (DNA): TGTGCCAGCAGTTTAAGGGGCCGTTGGAGCTACACCTTC. Translated: CASSLRGRWSYTF.

CDR3 sequence (DNA): TGTGCCACCAGTGATGGGGACAGGGGTTTCAATCAGCCCCAGCATTTT. It encodes CATSDGDRGFNQPQHF. The chain combines TRBV24-1 with TRBJ1-5, with TRBD1 identical over 10 bases. This CDR3 region has 16 residues. The ends lost 3 bases at V and 3 bases at J; junction bases unmatched: 4. Germline lookup yields CDR1 KGHDR and CDR2 SFDVKD.

The rearrangement joins TRBV5-1 to TRBJ2-1, with 10 bases lining up with TRBD2. The CDR3 runs to 14 residues. The germline V gene has CDR1 SGHRS and CDR2 YFSETQ. V lost 0 bases, J lost 8 bases, and 2 bases stayed unmatched. For the CDR3, the DNA is TGCGCCAGCAGCTTGGGCGGGACTAGCGATGAGCAGTTCTTC. It codes for CASSLGGTSDEQFF. Full variable domain (remainder filled in from reference TRBV5-1 and TRBJ2-1): KAGVTQTPRYLIKTRGQQVTLSCSPISGHRSVSWYQQTPGQGLQFLFEYFSETQRNKGNFPGRFSGRQFSNSRSEMNVSTLELGDSALYLCASSLGGTSDEQFFGPGTRLTVL.

The V call is TRBV29-1, the J call TRBJ1-1; 9 bases are a match to TRBD1. The CDR3 loop spans 16 amino acids. CDR1 SQVTM and CDR2 ANQGSEA come from the germline V gene. The junction had 13 bases not matched to a gene; V was cut back by 4 bases and J by 4 bases. CDR3 sequence reads: CSVARGQGRAGTEAFF. The CDR3 nucleotides read TGCAGCGTTGCGAGAGGACAGGGGCGGGCCGGCACTGAAGCTTTCTTT. Using reference TRBV29-1 and TRBJ1-1 for the parts outside the CDR3, the full variable domain is SAVISQKPSRDICQRGTSLTIQCQVDSQVTMMFWYRQQPGQSLTLIATANQGSEATYESGFVIDKFPISRPNLTFSTLTVSNMSPEDSSIYLCSVARGQGRAGTEAFFGQGTRLTVV.

This clone was observed a single time. This chain joins TRBV11-2 and TRBJ1-6, with 11 nucleotides matching TRBD1. The CDR3 has 14 residues. Unmatched junction bases numbered 2, after V lost 4 bases and J lost 9 bases. Germline V gene data show CDR1 as SGHAT and CDR2 as FQNNGV. CDR3: CASSSGTGGSPLHF. The CDR3 DNA is TGTGCCAGCAGCTCCGGGACAGGGGGTTCACCCCTCCACTTT.

The rearrangement uses TRBV28 and TRBJ1-5; D may be TRBD1 (5 bases). The germline V gene has CDR1 MDHEN and CDR2 SYDVKM. Trimming pared 4 bases from V and 0 bases from J, leaving 7 bases between. This CDR3 is built from 14 residues. The CDR3 loop is CASSWGGSNQPQHF. In DNA, the CDR3 is TGTGCCAGCAGTTGGGGGGGTAGCAATCAGCCCCAGCATTTT.

The chain recombines TRBV6-5 with TRBJ1-6; D may be TRBD1 (6 bases). Deletions cut 8 bases from V and 7 bases from J, with 15 bases between. This CDR3 comprises 14 residues. Germline CDR1 reads MNHEY; CDR2 reads SVGAGI. The CDR3 sequence: CASGAGTRNSPLHF. Here the CDR3 DNA reads TGTGCCAGCGGGGCCGGGACAAGGAATTCACCCCTCCACTTT.

V gene TRBV20-1 combines with J gene TRBJ2-4, with 8 nucleotides matching TRBD2. Germline V lookup: CDR1 DFQATT, CDR2 SNEGSKA (reference sequence). The CDR3 is made up of 15 amino acids. Trimming cost V 3 bases and J 8 bases; bases outside gene matches: 12. CDR3 protein: CSASAGRAPPDIQYF. CDR3 nucleotides: TGCAGTGCTAGTGCCGGGAGGGCCCCCCCCGACATTCAGTACTTC.

V and J are TRBV28 and TRBJ1-5; TRBD1 is a possible D gene (5 bases). The V gene's germline CDR1 is MDHEN and CDR2 SYDVKM. The ends were cut back, 7 bases at V and 0 bases at J, with 13 bases in the middle. CDR3 size: 15 residues. The CDR3 here is CASTRDDTSNQPQHF. The CDR3 region has the DNA TGTGCCAGCACCCGGGACGACACTAGCAATCAGCCCCAGCATTTT.

The rearrangement joins TRBV5-1 to TRBJ1-2, with a tentative D call TRBD1 (5 bases). CDR1 and CDR2 (germline): SGHRS, YFSETQ. This CDR3 has 14 residues. V lost 5 bases, J lost 4 bases, and 15 bases lay in between. The CDR3 region has the DNA TGCGCCAGCAGTCCCCTAGACAGCCTCTATGGCTACACCTTC. It is translated as CASSPLDSLYGYTF.

V and J are TRBV3-1 (or the pseudogene TRBV3-2) and TRBJ1-6; D gene unclear. This CDR3 has 14 amino acids. V shed 2 bases and J shed 1 base, with 3 bases lying between them. Germline V CDR1 and CDR2: LGHDT, YNNKEL (reference sequence). CDR3 protein: CASSQSSYNSPLHF. CDR3 DNA sequence: TGTGCCAGCAGCCAATCGTCCTATAATTCACCCCTCCACTTT.

This clone has only one observation. The rearrangement joins TRBV18 to TRBJ2-1, with 9 bases matching TRBD2. CDR3 length: 15 amino acids. The V segment lost 1 base and the J segment 15 bases; nucleotides outside the gene matches: 13. Germline V gives CDR1 KGHSH, CDR2 LQKENI. This chain's CDR3 is CASSPLSGSESWVFF. CDR3 coding DNA: TGTGCCAGCTCACCACTTAGCGGGAGCGAAAGTTGGGTGTTCTTC. The full variable domain, in which reference TRBV18 and TRBJ2-1 provide the parts outside the CDR3, is NAGVMQNPRHLVRRRGQEARLRCSPMKGHSHVYWYRQLPEEGLKFMVYLQKENIIDESGMPKERFSAEFPKEGPSILRIQQVVRGDSAAYFCASSPLSGSESWVFFGPGTRLTVL.

The CDR3 DNA reads TGTGCCAGCAGTTACGGCTCGGGTGGAAACACCATATATTTT. This sequence encodes CASSYGSGGNTIYF. V gene TRBV6-5 combines with J gene TRBJ1-3; no clear D gene. The germline V gene encodes CDR1 MNHEY and CDR2 SVGAGI. There are 14 residues in the CDR3. The ends were cut back, 2 bases at V and 3 bases at J, with 8 bases in the middle.

This chain connects TRBV30 to TRBJ1-2; TRBD1 might be the D (6 bases). Germline CDR1 GTSNPN, CDR2 SVGIG (reference sequence). There are 13 residues in the CDR3. Trimming stripped 0 bases from V and 8 bases from J, with 13 bases between. CDR3 amino acids: CAWSVGGGRGYTF. CDR3 DNA sequence: TGTGCCTGGAGTGTAGGGGGGGGCCGCGGCTACACCTTC. The full variable domain, completed using reference TRBV30 and TRBJ1-2, is SQTIHQWPATLVQPVGSPLSLECTVEGTSNPNLYWYRQAAGRGLQLLFYSVGIGQISSEVPQNLSASRPQDRQFILSSKKLLLSDSGFYLCAWSVGGGRGYTFGSGTRLTVV.

This chain connects TRBV5-1 to TRBJ1-2, with 7 bases matching TRBD1. After removal of 2 bases from V and 2 bases from J, the junction contained 6 bases not matched to a gene. The CDR3 runs to 15 residues. Germline assignment: CDR1 SGHRS and CDR2 YFSETQ. The CDR3: CASSLPGQMNYGYTF. In DNA form, the CDR3 reads TGCGCCAGCAGCTTACCGGGACAGATGAACTATGGCTACACCTTC.

This clone was counted once. The CDR3 here is CASSEGQGSGGTQYF. Here the CDR3 DNA reads TGCGCCAGCAGTGAAGGCCAGGGGTCCGGTGGTACGCAGTATTTT. The V call is TRBV10-1, the J call TRBJ2-3; perhaps TRBD1 as D (6 bases). CDR1 and CDR2 from the germline V gene are WNHNN and SYGVQD (reference sequence). This CDR3 has 15 residues. V gave up 3 bases and J gave up 8 bases, with 18 bases separating them.

This clone was seen a single time. The gene calls are TRBV2 and TRBJ1-3; TRBD1 aligns across 7 bases. V trimming: 5 bases; J trimming: 0 bases; junction bases outside the gene matches: 7. The CDR3 totals 16 residues. The germline V gene has CDR1 SNHLY and CDR2 FYNNEI. For the CDR3, the DNA is TGTGCCAGCAGTTCAGCCGGGACAGCCTCTGGAAACACCATATATTTT. Its protein product is CASSSAGTASGNTIYF.

This chain joins TRBV6-6 and TRBJ1-5; TRBD1 aligns across 10 bases. Germline V gene data show CDR1 as MNHNY and CDR2 as SVGAGI (reference sequence). The junction had 6 bases not matched to a gene; V was cut back by 6 bases and J by 7 bases. The CDR3 consists of 14 residues. CDR3 loop: CASSRDRGAQPQHF. The CDR3 DNA reads as TGTGCCAGCAGCCGGGACAGGGGTGCCCAGCCCCAGCATTTT.

This clone was detected only once. The gene calls are TRBV4-2 and TRBJ2-7; D gene unclear. V lost 9 bases and J lost 0, with 12 bases in between. CDR3 length equals 13 residues. Per germline, CDR1 LGHNA and CDR2 YNFKEQ. CDR3 nucleotides: TGTGCCAGTTCGGGCCTGAGCTCCTACGAGCAGTACTTC. It yields the protein CASSGLSSYEQYF.

V usage is TRBV10-2 and J usage is TRBJ1-3, with D possibly being TRBD1 (5 bases). The V and J ends lost 2 bases and 10 bases respectively, with 15 bases between them. CDR3 length: 14 amino acids. CDR1 WSHSY and CDR2 SAAADI come from the germline V gene. CDR3 region: CASSEIGEGRTIYF. CDR3 nucleotide sequence: TGCGCCAGCAGTGAGATAGGGGAGGGACGAACCATATATTTT.

V and J are TRBV6-2 or TRBV6-3 and TRBJ2-2, with D perhaps TRBD2 (5 bases). Germline CDR1 is MNHEY and CDR2 is SVGEGT. The ends were cut back, 6 bases at V and 6 bases at J, with 11 bases in the middle. The CDR3 is made up of 13 amino acids. CDR3 nucleotides: TGTGCCAGCAGCCAGCGGTGGGCCGGGGAGCTGTTTTTT. Protein: CASSQRWAGELFF.

The gene calls are TRBV2 and TRBJ2-3; D gene uncertain. This CDR3 spans 15 amino acids. The germline V gene has CDR1 SNHLY and CDR2 FYNNEI. The V gene lost 3 bases and the J gene lost 0 bases, with 10 bases spanning the gap. CDR3 in DNA: TGTGCCAGCAGTGAGCTTATCTCTAGCACAGATACGCAGTATTTT. This encodes CASSELISSTDTQYF.

In DNA form, the CDR3 reads TGCAGCGTAACCGGGACTAGCGGCTACGAGCAGTACTTC. This translates into CSVTGTSGYEQYF. The chain has TRBV29-1 and TRBJ2-7; 11 bases map to TRBD2. The V segment lost 6 bases and the J segment 3 bases; nucleotides outside the gene matches: 4. The CDR3 contains 13 residues. CDR1 and CDR2 (germline): SQVTM, ANQGSEA.

This clone was detected only once. At one of its ends the junction is not consistent with the germline gene, which may arise from a read error. The chain links TRBV7-2 to TRBJ2-1; D gene uncertain. Germline V gives CDR1 SGHTA, CDR2 FQGNSA. The CDR3 extends over 12 amino acids. CDR3 nucleotides: TGTGCCAGCAGCTCCTCCTACAGTGAGCAGTTCTTC. Amino acid sequence: CASSSSYSEQFF. Variable domain in full (rest from reference TRBV7-2 and TRBJ2-1): GAGVSQSPSNKVTEKGKDVELRCDPISGHTALYWYRQSLGQGLEFLIYFQGNSAPDKSGLPSDRFSAERTGGSVSTLTIQRTQQEDSAVYLCASSSSYSEQFFGPGTRLTVL.

This rearrangement joins TRBV15 to TRBJ1-2, with 7 bases that match TRBD1. This CDR3 is built from 15 residues. V trimming: 1 base; J trimming: 6 bases; junction bases outside the gene matches: 8. The germline CDR1 and CDR2 sequences are LNHNV and YYDKDF (reference sequence). CDR3 nucleotide sequence: TGTGCCACCAGCAGAGGGCAGGGGGTCGCGGATGGCTACACCTTC. The encoded protein is CATSRGQGVADGYTF.

This sequence joins TRBV30 and TRBJ2-7; D is possibly TRBD2 (6 bases). The V gene lost 0 bases and the J gene lost 3 bases, with 9 bases spanning the gap. This CDR3 contains 13 residues. Germline loops: CDR1 GTSNPN, CDR2 SVGIG (reference sequence). The CDR3 coding sequence is TGTGCCTGGAGTGTGGGGGGTGGCTACGAGCAGTACTTC. Protein product: CAWSVGGGYEQYF. The whole variable domain, filled in from reference TRBV30 and TRBJ2-7, reads SQTIHQWPATLVQPVGSPLSLECTVEGTSNPNLYWYRQAAGRGLQLLFYSVGIGQISSEVPQNLSASRPQDRQFILSSKKLLLSDSGFYLCAWSVGGGYEQYFGPGTRLTVT.

The rearrangement links TRBV29-1 to TRBJ2-3; maybe TRBD1 (5 bases). V was cut by 7 bases and J by 6 bases, with 14 bases left in between. Germline lookup yields CDR1 SQVTM and CDR2 ANQGSEA. CDR3 length equals 12 residues. The CDR3 nucleotides are TGCAGCGCTGGGGCCCCGTGGGATACGCAGTATTTT. It specifies CSAGAPWDTQYF.

DNA of the CDR3: TGCGCCAGCAGCAAGGGACCACCGGGAGTTGACGGGGAGCTGTTTTTT. Its translation: CASSKGPPGVDGELFF. The rearrangement links TRBV5-1 to TRBJ2-2; maybe TRBD2 (6 bases). V lost 4 bases and J 7 bases, leaving 20 bases between the germline ends. CDR1 SGHRS and CDR2 YFSETQ come from the germline V gene. The CDR3 totals 16 residues.

The rearrangement links TRBV24-1 to TRBJ2-3; 8 positions agree with TRBD1. Unmatched junction bases numbered 4, after V lost 4 bases and J lost 2 bases. The CDR3 runs to 15 residues. The V gene's germline CDR1 is KGHDR and CDR2 SFDVKD. CDR3 bases: TGTGCCACCAGTGAGCAGGGGGCGGTCACAGATACGCAGTATTTT. This gives the protein CATSEQGAVTDTQYF.